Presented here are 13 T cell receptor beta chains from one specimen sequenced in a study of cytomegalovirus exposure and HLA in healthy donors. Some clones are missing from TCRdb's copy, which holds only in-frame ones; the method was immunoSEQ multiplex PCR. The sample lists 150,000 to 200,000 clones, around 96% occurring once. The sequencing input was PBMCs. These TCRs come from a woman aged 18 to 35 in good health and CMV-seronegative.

The DNA for the CDR3 is TGTGCCAGCAGCTTAGAAGGGGGACCAAATTACGAGCAGTACTTC. Translation gives CASSLEGGPNYEQYF. This sequence joins TRBV7-2 and TRBJ2-7; D possibly corresponds to TRBD1 (6 bases). Germline V gene sequence: CDR1 SGHTA, CDR2 FQGNSA. The CDR3 sequence is 15 residues long. V was pared by 1 base and J by 4 bases, with 14 bases between.

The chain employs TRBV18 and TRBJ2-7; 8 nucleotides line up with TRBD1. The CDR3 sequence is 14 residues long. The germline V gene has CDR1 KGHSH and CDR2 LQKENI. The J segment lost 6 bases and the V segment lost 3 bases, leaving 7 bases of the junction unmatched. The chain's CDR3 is CASSPNQGAGEQYF. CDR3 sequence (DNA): TGTGCCAGCTCACCGAACCAGGGGGCCGGCGAGCAGTACTTC.

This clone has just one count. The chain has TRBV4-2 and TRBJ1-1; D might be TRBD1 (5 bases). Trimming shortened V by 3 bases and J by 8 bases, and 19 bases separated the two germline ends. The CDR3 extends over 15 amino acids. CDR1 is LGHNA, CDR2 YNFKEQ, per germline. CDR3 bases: TGTGCCAGCAGCCATACGATAGGGGCAACCCGGGAAGCTTTCTTT. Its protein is CASSHTIGATREAFF.

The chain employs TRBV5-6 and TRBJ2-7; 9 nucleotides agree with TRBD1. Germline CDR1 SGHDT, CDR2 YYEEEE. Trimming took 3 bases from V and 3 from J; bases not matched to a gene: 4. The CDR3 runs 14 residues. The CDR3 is CASSWTGAVYEQYF. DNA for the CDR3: TGTGCCAGCAGCTGGACAGGGGCAGTCTACGAGCAGTACTTC.

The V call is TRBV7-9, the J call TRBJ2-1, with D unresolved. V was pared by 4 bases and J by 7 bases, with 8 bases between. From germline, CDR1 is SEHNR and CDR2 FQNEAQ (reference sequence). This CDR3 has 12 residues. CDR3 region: CASSYTRNEQFF. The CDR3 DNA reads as TGTGCCAGCAGCTATACACGTAATGAGCAGTTCTTC.

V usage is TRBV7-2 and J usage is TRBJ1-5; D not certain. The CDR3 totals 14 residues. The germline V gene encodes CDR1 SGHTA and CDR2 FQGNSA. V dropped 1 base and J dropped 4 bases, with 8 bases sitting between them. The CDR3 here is CASSLVFQNQPQHF. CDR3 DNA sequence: TGTGCCAGCAGCTTAGTGTTCCAAAATCAGCCCCAGCATTTT.

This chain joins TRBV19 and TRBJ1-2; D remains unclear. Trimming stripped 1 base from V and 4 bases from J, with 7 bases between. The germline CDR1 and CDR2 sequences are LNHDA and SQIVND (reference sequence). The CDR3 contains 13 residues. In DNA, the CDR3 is TGTGCCAGTAGTATAGGAGCAGGCTATGGCTACACCTTC. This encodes CASSIGAGYGYTF.

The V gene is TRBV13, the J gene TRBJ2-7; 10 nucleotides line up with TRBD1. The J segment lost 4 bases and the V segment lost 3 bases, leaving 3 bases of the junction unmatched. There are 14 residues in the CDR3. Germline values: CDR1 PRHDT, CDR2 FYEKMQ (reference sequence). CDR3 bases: TGTGCCAGCAGCTTCGACAGGGGGCAGTACGAGCAGTACTTC. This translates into CASSFDRGQYEQYF. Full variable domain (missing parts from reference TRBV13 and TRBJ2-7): AAGVIQSPRHLIKEKRETATLKCYPIPRHDTVYWYQQGPGQDPQFLISFYEKMQSDKGSIPDRFSAQQFSDYHSELNMSSLELGDSALYFCASSFDRGQYEQYFGPGTRLTVT.

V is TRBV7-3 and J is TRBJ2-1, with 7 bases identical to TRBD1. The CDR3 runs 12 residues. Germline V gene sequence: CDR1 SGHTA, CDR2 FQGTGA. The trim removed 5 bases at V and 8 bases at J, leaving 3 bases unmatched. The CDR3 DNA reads TGTGCCAGCAGCGAGACAGGGTATGAGCAGTTCTTC. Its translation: CASSETGYEQFF.

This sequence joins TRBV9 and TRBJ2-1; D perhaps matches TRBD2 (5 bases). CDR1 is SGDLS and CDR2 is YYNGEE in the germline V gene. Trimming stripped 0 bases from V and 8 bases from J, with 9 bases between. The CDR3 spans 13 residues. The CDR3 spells CASSVGVRDEQFF. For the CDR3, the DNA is TGTGCCAGCAGCGTAGGGGTGAGGGATGAGCAGTTCTTC.

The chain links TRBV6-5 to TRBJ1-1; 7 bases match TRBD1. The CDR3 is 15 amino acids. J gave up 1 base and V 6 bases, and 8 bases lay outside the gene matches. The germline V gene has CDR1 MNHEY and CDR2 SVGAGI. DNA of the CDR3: TGTGCCAGCAGCCGGAACAGGGACAGGAACACTGAAGCTTTCTTT. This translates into CASSRNRDRNTEAFF.

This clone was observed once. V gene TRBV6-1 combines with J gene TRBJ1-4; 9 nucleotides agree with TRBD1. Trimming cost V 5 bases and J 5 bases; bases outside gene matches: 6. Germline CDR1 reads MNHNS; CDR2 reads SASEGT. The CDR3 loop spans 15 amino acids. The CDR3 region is CASSSMGTGNEKLFF. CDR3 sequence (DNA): TGTGCCAGCAGTTCCATGGGGACAGGGAATGAAAAACTGTTTTTT.

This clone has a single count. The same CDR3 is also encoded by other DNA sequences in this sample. This CDR3 is CASSLNTNYGYTF. The CDR3 bases are TGTGCCAGCAGTTTAAACACGAACTATGGCTACACCTTC. The V call is TRBV27, the J call TRBJ1-2; D unclear. This CDR3 is 13 amino acids long. The ends were cut back, 2 bases at V and 2 bases at J, with 6 bases in the middle. Germline CDR1 and CDR2: MNHEY and SMNVEV (reference sequence).